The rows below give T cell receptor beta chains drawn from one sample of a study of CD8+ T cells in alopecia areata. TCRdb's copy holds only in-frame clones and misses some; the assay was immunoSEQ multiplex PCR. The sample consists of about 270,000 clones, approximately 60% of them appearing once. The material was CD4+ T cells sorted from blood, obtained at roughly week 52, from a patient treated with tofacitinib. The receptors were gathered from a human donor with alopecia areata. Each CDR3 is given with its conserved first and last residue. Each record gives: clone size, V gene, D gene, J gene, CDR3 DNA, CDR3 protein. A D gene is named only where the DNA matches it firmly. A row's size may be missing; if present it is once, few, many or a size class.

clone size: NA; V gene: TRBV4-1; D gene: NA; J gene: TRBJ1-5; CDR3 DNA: TGCGCCAGCAGCCAAGATCCCGTCCTCCCGGCCCAGCATTTT; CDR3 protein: CASSQDPVLPAQHF
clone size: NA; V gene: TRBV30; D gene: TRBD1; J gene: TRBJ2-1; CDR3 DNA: TGTGCCTGGAGGGAACAGGGGATCTCCTACAATGAGCAGTTCTTC; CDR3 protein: CAWREQGISYNEQFF
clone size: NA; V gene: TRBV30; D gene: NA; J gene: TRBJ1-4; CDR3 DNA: TGTGCCTGGAGTCTGAATGAAAAACTGTTTTTT; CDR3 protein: CAWSLNEKLFF
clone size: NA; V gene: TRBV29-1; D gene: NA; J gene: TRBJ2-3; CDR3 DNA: TGCAGCGTTAACCTAAACACAGATACGCAGTATTTT; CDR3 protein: CSVNLNTDTQYF
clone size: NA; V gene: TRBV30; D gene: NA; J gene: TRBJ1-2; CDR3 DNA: TGTGCCTGGAGTGTGCGGCAGGGAAACTACACCTTC; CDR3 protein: CAWSVRQGNYTF
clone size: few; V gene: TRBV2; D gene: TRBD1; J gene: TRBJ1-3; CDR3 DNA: TGTGCCAGCAGCCGCCGGGACAGGGCAAATTTT; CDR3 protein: CASSRRDRANF
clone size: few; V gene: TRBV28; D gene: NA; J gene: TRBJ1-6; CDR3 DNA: TGTGCCAGCATGCAGAATTCACCCCTCCACTTT; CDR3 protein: CASMQNSPLHF
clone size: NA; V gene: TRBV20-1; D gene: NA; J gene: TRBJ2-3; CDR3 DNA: TGCAGCGCCGGTGGGGATACGCAGTATTTT; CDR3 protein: CSAGGDTQYF
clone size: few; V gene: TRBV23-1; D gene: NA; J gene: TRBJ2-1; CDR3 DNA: TGCGCCGGGACTCACTACAATGAGCAGTTCTTC; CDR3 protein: CAGTHYNEQFF
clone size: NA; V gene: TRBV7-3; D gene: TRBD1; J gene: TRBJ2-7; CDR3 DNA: TGTGCCAGCAGCCCCGGGACAGGGACCTACGAGCAGTACTTC; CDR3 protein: CASSPGTGTYEQYF
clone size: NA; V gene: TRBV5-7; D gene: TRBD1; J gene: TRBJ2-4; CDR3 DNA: TGTGCCAGCAGCGAGACAGGGGGCATCGTAAACATTCAGTACTTC; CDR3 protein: CASSETGGIVNIQYF
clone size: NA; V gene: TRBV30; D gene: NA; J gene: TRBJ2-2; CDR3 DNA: TGTGCCTGGAGTGTATCTCCGAACACCGGGGAGCTGTTTTTT; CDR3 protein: CAWSVSPNTGELFF
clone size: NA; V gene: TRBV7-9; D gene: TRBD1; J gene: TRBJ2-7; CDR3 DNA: TGTGCCAGCAGCTTGCCGGGACAGGGGACCTACGAGCAGTACTTC; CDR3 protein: CASSLPGQGTYEQYF
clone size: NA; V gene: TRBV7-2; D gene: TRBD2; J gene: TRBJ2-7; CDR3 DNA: TGTGCCAGCACCTCTTTCGGGACTAGGTCTGGAGAGCAGTACTTC; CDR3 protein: CASTSFGTRSGEQYF
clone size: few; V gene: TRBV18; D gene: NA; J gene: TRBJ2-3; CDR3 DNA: TGTGCCAGCTCACCACGGGAATCCCTCACAGATACGCAGTATTTT; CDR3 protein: CASSPRESLTDTQYF
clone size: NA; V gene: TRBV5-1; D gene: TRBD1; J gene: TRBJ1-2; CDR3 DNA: TGCGCCAGCAGCAAACCCCCCCGGACAGGGAACTATGGCTACACCTTC; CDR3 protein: CASSKPPRTGNYGYTF
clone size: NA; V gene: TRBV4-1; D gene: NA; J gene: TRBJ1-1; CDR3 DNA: TGCGCCAGCAGCCAACTTCTCAGGGGGAACACTGAAGCTTTCTTT; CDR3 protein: CASSQLLRGNTEAFF
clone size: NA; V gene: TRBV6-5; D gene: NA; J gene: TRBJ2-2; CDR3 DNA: TGTGCCAGCATGTCCCCCGGGGGCACCGGGGAGCTGTTTTTT; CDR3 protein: CASMSPGGTGELFF
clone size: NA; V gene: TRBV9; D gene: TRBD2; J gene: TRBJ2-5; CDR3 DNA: TGTGCCAGCAGCGTAGACGGGACTAGCGGGGTAAAAGAGACCCAGTACTTC; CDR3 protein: CASSVDGTSGVKETQYF
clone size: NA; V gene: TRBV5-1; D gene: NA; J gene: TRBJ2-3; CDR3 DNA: TGCGCCAGCAGCTTCCAGGGCGGCCTAGGCGCAGATACGCAGTATTTT; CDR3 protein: CASSFQGGLGADTQYF
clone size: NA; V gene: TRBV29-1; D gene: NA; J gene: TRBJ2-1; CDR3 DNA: TGCAGCGTTGACCCCGGGGGGCCTAGGTCTGAGCAGTTCTTC; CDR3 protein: CSVDPGGPRSEQFF
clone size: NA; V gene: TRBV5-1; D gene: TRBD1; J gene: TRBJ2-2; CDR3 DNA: TGCGCCAGCAGCCCTGACAGGGCGAACACCGGGGAGCTGTTTTTT; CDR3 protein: CASSPDRANTGELFF
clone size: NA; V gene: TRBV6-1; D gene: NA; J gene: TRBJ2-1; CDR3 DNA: TGTGCCAGCACCCCGGCTCTGTACTATGAGCAGTTCTTC; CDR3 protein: CASTPALYYEQFF
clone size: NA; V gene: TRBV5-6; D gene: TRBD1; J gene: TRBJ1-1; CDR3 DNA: TGTGCCAGCAGCTTGGTTCCTCAGGGGGGCGGCACTGAAGCTTTCTTT; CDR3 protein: CASSLVPQGGGTEAFF
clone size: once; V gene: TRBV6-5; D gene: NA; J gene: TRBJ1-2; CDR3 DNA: TGTGCCAGCAGTTACTCAGAGGCTCTGTATGGCTACACCTTC; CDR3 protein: CASSYSEALYGYTF
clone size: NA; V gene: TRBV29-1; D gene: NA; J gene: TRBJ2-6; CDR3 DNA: TGCAGCGCGCGAGGAGCGGGTTCTGGGGCCAACGTCCTGACTTTC; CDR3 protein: CSARGAGSGANVLTF
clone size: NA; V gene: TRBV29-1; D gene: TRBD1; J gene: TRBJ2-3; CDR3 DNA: TGCAGCGTCAGACAGGGGGCAATCACAGATACGCAGTATTTT; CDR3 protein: CSVRQGAITDTQYF
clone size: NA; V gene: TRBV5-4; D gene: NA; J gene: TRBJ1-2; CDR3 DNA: TGTGCCAGCAGCTCCCCTCGACAGGCGCCGGGTGGCTACACCTTC; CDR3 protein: CASSSPRQAPGGYTF
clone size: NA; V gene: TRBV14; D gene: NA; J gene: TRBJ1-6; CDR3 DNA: TGTGCCAGCAGCCAGGCGAGGGTCTCCTATAATTCACCCCTCCACTTT; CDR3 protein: CASSQARVSYNSPLHF